Following are 31 T cell receptor beta chains from one sample sequenced in a study of cytomegalovirus exposure and HLA in healthy donors (dated by TCRdb to 2016 to 2017). The library relied on the immunoSEQ multiplex PCR assay. A mixture of 60 forward primers for TCR Vbeta segments and 13 reverse primers for TCR Jbeta segments was used in the multiplex PCR. What TCRdb holds here is the immuneACCESS table cut down to in-frame rearrangements. Part of the clones is not present; checked against another copy, under half of the missing clones reflect an unresolved V gene, and the others are unexplained. This sample has approximately 89,000 clones in its table, and approximately 76% of those were observed once. The top ten clonotypes cover 10% of the sample. Specimen: PBMCs. The receptors stem from a man between 25 and 39 years old in good health and CMV-seropositive.

The chain couples TRBV28 to TRBJ2-7; perhaps TRBD2 as D (6 bases). V shed 6 bases and J shed 1 base, with 25 bases lying between them. Germline-derived CDR1 and CDR2 are MDHEN and SYDVKM. This CDR3 is built from 18 residues. CDR3: CASRIFRRAQGGSYEQYF. The CDR3 bases are TGTGCCAGCAGGATCTTTAGGAGGGCCCAGGGCGGTTCCTACGAGCAGTACTTC.

As to this clone: Other DNA sequences in this sample translate to the same CDR3. This rearrangement joins TRBV5-6 to TRBJ2-1, with D possibly TRBD2 on 6 matching bases. The length of the CDR3 is 16 residues. Germline CDR1 reads SGHDT; CDR2 reads YYEEEE. Trimming left V 4 bases short and J 6 bases short, with 20 bases between. Here the CDR3 reads CASSLPGGSLFNEQFF. For the CDR3, the DNA is TGTGCCAGCAGCCTCCCCGGGGGTAGCCTCTTCAATGAGCAGTTCTTC. Full variable domain (remainder filled in from reference TRBV5-6 and TRBJ2-1): DAGVTQSPTHLIKTRGQQVTLRCSPKSGHDTVSWYQQALGQGPQFIFQYYEEEERQRGNFPDRFSGHQFPNYSSELNVNALLLGDSALYLCASSLPGGSLFNEQFFGPGTRLTVL.

V is TRBV7-3 and J is TRBJ1-2, with TRBD1 matching 8 bases. Unmatched junction bases numbered 4, after V lost 5 bases and J lost 2 bases. The V gene's germline CDR1 is SGHTA and CDR2 FQGTGA. CDR3 size: 14 residues. The CDR3 sequence: CASSTGQANYGYTF. The CDR3 nucleotides read TGTGCCAGCAGCACGGGACAGGCAAACTATGGCTACACCTTC.

This clone was seen just once. The chain joins TRBV7-9 to TRBJ2-7; tentatively, D is TRBD1 (6 bases). Germline lookup yields CDR1 SEHNR and CDR2 FQNEAQ (reference sequence). There are 13 residues in the CDR3. The V end was cut by 8 bases, the J end by 1 base, with 12 bases between. The CDR3 bases are TGTGCCAGCGAGACAGACAGGTCCTACGAGCAGTACTTC. This sequence encodes CASETDRSYEQYF.

The rearrangement joins TRBV27 to TRBJ2-6; D may be TRBD2 (5 bases). V dropped 5 bases and J dropped 4 bases, with 18 bases sitting between them. Per the germline V gene, CDR1 is MNHEY and CDR2 is SMNVEV (reference sequence). The CDR3 has 17 residues. CDR3 loop: CASSATGRGLGANVLTF. The CDR3 DNA reads TGTGCCAGCAGTGCTACCGGACGGGGTCTAGGGGCCAACGTCCTGACTTTC.

This chain uses TRBV9 with TRBJ2-1; D uncertain. Trimming took 0 bases from V and 3 from J, leaving 4 bases between them. Germline lookup yields CDR1 SGDLS and CDR2 YYNGEE. The CDR3 consists of 13 residues. The CDR3 DNA follows: TGTGCCAGCAGCGTAGGGAGCTACAATGAGCAGTTCTTC. This gives the protein CASSVGSYNEQFF. Full variable domain (outside the CDR3, taken from reference TRBV9 and TRBJ2-1): DSGVTQTPKHLITATGQRVTLRCSPRSGDLSVYWYQQSLDQGLQFLIQYYNGEERAKGNILERFSAQQFPDLHSELNLSSLELGDSALYFCASSVGSYNEQFFGPGTRLTVL.

CDR3: CAWRPGFAGELFF. The CDR3 bases are TGTGCCTGGAGACCCGGGTTCGCCGGGGAGCTGTTTTTT. This sequence joins TRBV30 and TRBJ2-2; D remains ambiguous. The ends were cut back, 3 bases at V and 6 bases at J, with 11 bases in the middle. The CDR3 length is 13 residues. Germline CDR1 GTSNPN, CDR2 SVGIG (reference sequence).

A single count supports this clone. The chain links TRBV5-5 to TRBJ2-2; D is perhaps TRBD1 (6 bases). Germline-derived CDR1 and CDR2 are SGHKS and YYEKEE (reference sequence). Trimming left V 2 bases short and J 4 bases short, with 18 bases between. The CDR3 length is 17 residues. The CDR3 coding sequence is TGTGCCAGCAGCTTTACAACCCAGGGGATGGGCACCGGGGAGCTGTTTTTT. Its protein product is CASSFTTQGMGTGELFF.

The V gene is TRBV21-1, the J gene TRBJ2-7; the table's D call TRBD1 went unverified against the DNA. TRBV21-1 is shown as a pseudogene. The CDR3 is 15 amino acids. CDR3 sequence reads: CASRKEDGTGTEQYF. CDR3 nucleotide sequence: TGTGCCAGCAGAAAAGAAGATGGGACAGGGACCGAGCAGTACTTC.

This chain joins TRBV10-2 and TRBJ2-7; maybe TRBD1 (5 bases). Per germline, CDR1 WSHSY and CDR2 SAAADI. The V and J ends lost 8 bases and 2 bases respectively, with 13 bases between them. The CDR3 spans 13 residues. The CDR3 loop reads CASSDGATYEQYF. CDR3 nucleotide sequence: TGCGCCAGCTCTGATGGGGCAACCTACGAGCAGTACTTC.

The genes are TRBV4-2 and TRBJ2-2; 10 bases fit TRBD2. The CDR3 loop spans 18 amino acids. Germline V gives CDR1 LGHNA, CDR2 YNFKEQ. The V and J ends lost 4 bases and 1 base, in that order; junction bases with no gene match: 9. CDR3 amino acids: CASSLREAGGLNTGELFF. CDR3 nucleotide sequence: TGTGCCAGCAGCCTTCGCGAAGCGGGGGGGTTGAACACCGGGGAGCTGTTTTTT.

This CDR3 reads CASSSPGLYGYTF. DNA for the CDR3: TGTGCCAGCTCATCCCCCGGACTTTATGGCTACACCTTC. The gene calls are TRBV6-1 and TRBJ1-2; D not resolved. Trimming removed 8 bases from V and 5 bases from J, with 15 bases in between. The CDR3 contains 13 residues. Germline V gene sequence: CDR1 MNHNS, CDR2 SASEGT.

The chain couples TRBV5-4 to TRBJ2-7; D may be TRBD1 (7 bases). V was clipped by 0 bases and J by 2 bases, with 27 bases between them. The CDR3 contains 20 residues. CDR1 and CDR2 from the germline V gene are SGHNT and YYREEE (reference sequence). Written as DNA, the CDR3 is TGTGCCAGCAGCTTGGGGGCTTTCTCCTACGGGACAGCGGGTACCTACGAGCAGTACTTC. Encoded protein: CASSLGAFSYGTAGTYEQYF.

The chain combines TRBV30 with TRBJ1-5; TRBD1 aligns across 8 bases. Trimming cost V 0 bases and J 4 bases; bases outside gene matches: 5. Germline CDR1 reads GTSNPN; CDR2 reads SVGIG (reference sequence). The CDR3 loop spans 15 amino acids. For the CDR3, the DNA is TGTGCCTGGAGTGTATCGGACAGGGAAAATCAGCCCCAGCATTTT. This encodes CAWSVSDRENQPQHF.

The V call is TRBV5-1, the J call TRBJ2-7, with TRBD2 identical over 9 bases. CDR3 length: 16 amino acids. CDR1 and CDR2 from the germline V gene are SGHRS and YFSETQ. The V and J ends lost 4 bases and 0 bases, in that order; junction bases with no gene match: 8. The DNA for the CDR3 is TGCGCCAGCAGCCCCAGTCTAGCGGGGAGCTCCTACGAGCAGTACTTC. This gives the protein CASSPSLAGSSYEQYF.

CDR3 loop: CASSPDPGETQYF. CDR3 bases: TGTGCCAGTAGTCCCGACCCAGGGGAGACCCAGTACTTC. The chain employs TRBV19 and TRBJ2-5; TRBD1 might be the D (5 bases). CDR1 LNHDA and CDR2 SQIVND come from the germline V gene (reference sequence). CDR3 size: 13 residues. Trimming left V 5 bases short and J 5 bases short, with 12 bases between.

This chain connects TRBV5-5 to TRBJ1-3, with D maybe TRBD1 (5 bases). Trimming cost V 1 base and J 4 bases, with 9 bases left between them. Germline CDR1 is SGHKS and CDR2 is YYEKEE (reference sequence). CDR3 length: 14 residues. Written as DNA, the CDR3 is TGTGCCAGCAGCTTGTCACAGGACGGAAACACCATATATTTT. It specifies CASSLSQDGNTIYF.

For this clone: The junction and the germline gene differ at one end; a read error may be behind it. The rearrangement links TRBV5-1 to TRBJ2-7; 7 bases fit TRBD2. Germline V lookup: CDR1 SGHRS, CDR2 YFSETQ. The CDR3 length is 17 residues. The CDR3 nucleotides are TGCGCCAGCAGCTTGGGGGTGGAAGCGGGGAGGAACTACGAGCAGCACTTC. Its protein product is CASSLGVEAGRNYEQHF. Full variable domain (outside the CDR3, taken from reference TRBV5-1 and TRBJ2-7): KAGVTQTPRYLIKTRGQQVTLSCSPISGHRSVSWYQQTPGQGLQFLFEYFSETQRNKGNFPGRFSGRQFSNSRSEMNVSTLELGDSALYLCASSLGVEAGRNYEQHFGPGTRLTVT.

The V gene is TRBV4-1, the J gene TRBJ2-2; D ambiguous. Trimming took off 6 bases at V and 4 bases at J, with 12 bases between the two ends. Germline CDR1 MGHRA, CDR2 YSYEKL. The CDR3 has 14 residues. The DNA for the CDR3 is TGCGCCAGCAGTTATCTCGGTGGCACCGGGGAGCTGTTTTTT. It encodes CASSYLGGTGELFF.

As concerns this clone: Germline and junction disagree at one end, which may indicate a read error. J is TRBJ1-2 and V is TRBV7-9, with D possibly TRBD1 on 6 matching bases. The CDR3 runs to 14 residues. In germline, CDR1 is SEHNR, CDR2 FQNEAQ (reference sequence). CDR3 nucleotide sequence: TGTTCCAGCAGCAGGACAGAGACGAACTATGGCTACACCTTC. Protein product: CSSSRTETNYGYTF. The complete variable domain, with remaining parts taken from reference TRBV7-9 and TRBJ1-2, reads DTGVSQNPRHKITKRGQNVTFRCDPISEHNRLYWYRQTLGQGPEFLTYFQNEAQLEKSRLLSDRFSAERPKGSFSTLEIQRTEQGDSAMYLCSSSRTETNYGYTFGSGTRLTVV.

This chain uses TRBV30 with TRBJ1-4, with 8 bases that match TRBD1. Unmatched junction bases numbered 4, after V lost 3 bases and J lost 7 bases. The CDR3 is 13 residues long. In germline, CDR1 is GTSNPN, CDR2 SVGIG (reference sequence). Written as DNA, the CDR3 is TGTGCCTGGAGCTTGCAGGGGGCTGAAAAACTGTTTTTT. It is translated as CAWSLQGAEKLFF.

Only one count was recorded for this clone. The rearrangement joins TRBV18 to TRBJ2-5; D is unresolved. Germline values: CDR1 KGHSH, CDR2 LQKENI. Trimming stripped 2 bases from V and 7 bases from J, with 17 bases between. CDR3 length: 15 amino acids. The CDR3 coding sequence is TGTGCCAGCTCACCAAATACGGTGCCGGTCGGGACCCAGTACTTC. It yields the protein CASSPNTVPVGTQYF.

In this sample, this clone turned up a few times. Other DNA sequences in the same sample also yield this CDR3. V usage is TRBV4-1 and J usage is TRBJ1-1; D is perhaps TRBD1 (6 bases). The CDR3 is made up of 14 amino acids. The ends were cut back, 1 base at V and 5 bases at J, with 11 bases in the middle. Per germline, CDR1 MGHRA and CDR2 YSYEKL. The DNA for the CDR3 is TGCGCCAGCAGCCAAGTCCAGGGACATACTGAAGCTTTCTTT. This encodes CASSQVQGHTEAFF.

The chain uses TRBV5-8 and TRBJ1-5; D possibly corresponds to TRBD1 (6 bases). The CDR3 has 15 amino acids. The V end lost 4 bases, the J end lost 2 bases, and 13 bases lay between the germline ends. Germline lookup yields CDR1 SGHTS and CDR2 YDEGEE. The CDR3 spells CASSTQGLGNQPQHF. In DNA form, the CDR3 reads TGTGCCAGCAGCACACAGGGCTTAGGCAATCAGCCCCAGCATTTT.

This clone is a singleton in its sample. The J gene is TRBJ1-1, the V gene TRBV7-9, with D possibly being TRBD1 (6 bases). Looked up from germline, CDR1 is SEHNR and CDR2 is FQNEAQ (reference sequence). Trimming removed 5 bases from V and 2 bases from J, with 24 bases in between. This CDR3 contains 18 residues. Here the CDR3 reads CASSLSPHETGANTEAFF. The CDR3 region has the DNA TGTGCCAGCAGCCTAAGTCCCCACGAGACAGGAGCAAACACTGAAGCTTTCTTT.

J is TRBJ1-1 and V is TRBV5-1, with 8 bases identical to TRBD1. The CDR3 covers 16 residues. J gave up 1 base and V 4 bases, and 9 bases lay outside the gene matches. Germline V lookup: CDR1 SGHRS, CDR2 YFSETQ. The CDR3 spells CASSLWTGTTNTEAFF. The CDR3 DNA reads TGCGCCAGCAGCCTTTGGACAGGGACTACGAACACTGAAGCTTTCTTT.

The J gene is TRBJ2-7, the V gene TRBV5-1; D may be TRBD2 (5 bases). This CDR3 spans 19 amino acids. Germline loops: CDR1 SGHRS, CDR2 YFSETQ. Trimming stripped 0 bases from V and 0 bases from J, with 22 bases between. The chain's CDR3 is CASSLAGRGGALSSYEQYF. The CDR3 bases are TGCGCCAGCAGCTTGGCCGGCCGGGGTGGCGCATTGAGCTCCTACGAGCAGTACTTC.

The chain employs TRBV13 and TRBJ1-6; 12 bases agree with TRBD1. The V gene's germline CDR1 is PRHDT and CDR2 FYEKMQ (reference sequence). CDR3 length: 16 amino acids. The V segment lost 5 bases and the J segment 9 bases; nucleotides outside the gene matches: 8. The CDR3, as DNA: TGTGCCAGCAGCGTACCGGGGACAGGGGGCAGTTCACCCCTCCACTTT. Translation: CASSVPGTGGSSPLHF.

This chain uses TRBV7-9 with TRBJ2-1; 7 nucleotides agree with TRBD2. The V gene end was trimmed by 1 base and the J gene end by 7 bases; junction bases not matched to a gene: 16. The CDR3 sequence is 18 residues long. CDR1 SEHNR and CDR2 FQNEAQ come from the germline V gene (reference sequence). The CDR3 DNA follows: TGTGCCAGCAGCTTAGACCCGCCGGGACTAAGCCCTCGTAATGAGCAGTTCTTC. Encoded protein: CASSLDPPGLSPRNEQFF.

The gene calls are TRBV15 and TRBJ2-2; D unresolved. CDR1 and CDR2 (germline): LNHNV, YYDKDF (reference sequence). The CDR3 length is 14 residues. The V end lost 2 bases, the J end lost 4 bases, and 8 bases lay between the germline ends. The CDR3 sequence: CATSRRLFTGELFF. DNA of the CDR3: TGTGCCACCAGCAGACGACTCTTCACCGGGGAGCTGTTTTTT.

The CDR3 DNA reads TGCGCCAGCCGCGACAGGGTAGGCGAGCAGTACTTC. It yields the protein CASRDRVGEQYF. The chain has TRBV10-1 and TRBJ2-7; the match to TRBD1 covers 7 bases. CDR3 length: 12 residues. J lost 6 bases, V lost 8 bases, and 7 bases had no gene match. Germline assignment: CDR1 WNHNN and CDR2 SYGVQD (reference sequence).